This T cell receptor beta chain derives from a study of blood T cell repertoires in COVID-19. Study summary: Recovered Cohort 3 donors showed two negative PCRs, clearance, or symptom resolution.

Original processing methods: Amplified reference gene primers provided the basis for estimating nucleated cell counts. TCRdb's table, derived via immunoSEQ multiplex PCR, lists solely in-frame clones and lacks some. The DNA was the basis for D and trimming; V, J and clone size are from that table. The sample shows over 110,000 clones, approximately 80% of them seen only once. In germline, CDR1 is ENHRY, CDR2 SYGVKD. J gave up 4 bases and V 11 bases, and 6 bases lay outside the gene matches. The CDR3 has 12 residues. Participants, about 18 to 90 years old, spanned under 30 US areas. This rearrangement joins TRBV10-3 to TRBJ1-1; 8 nucleotides align to TRBD1. The origin of this receptor is a man aged 45-65 years in a cohort exposed to, infected with or recovered from COVID-19 (not recorded which). The source material was PBMCs or T cells enriched from blood (not recorded which). CDR3 coding DNA: TGTGCCGTAGGACAGGGCGGCACTGAAGCTTTCTTT. This encodes CAVGQGGTEAFF.